This T cell receptor beta chain was documented in a study of OX40 agonist ivuxolimab in advanced cancers. About the study: Ivuxolimab, which is an agonistic anti-OX40 (CD134) antibody, was administered to the patients. Of mixed ages from roughly 23 to 80 and averaging approximately 60 years, the group was about 80% male.

As for this clone: Its antigen is still unknown.

Clones were read by immunoSEQ multiplex PCR, and TCRdb kept only the in-frame ones, dropping some. The sample includes 15,000 to 20,000 clones, around four fifths seen only once; the top ten take 9% to 15%. Study observations and caveats: On average, a greater number of expanded clones characterised CD8+ T cells relative to CD4+. Some patients who did not respond also had low normalized T-cell clonal expansion.

The germline V gene has CDR1 SEHNR and CDR2 FQNEAQ (reference sequence). There are 12 residues in the CDR3. Trimming took 6 bases from V and 2 from J, leaving 8 bases between them. This TCR came from an adult with an advanced solid tumor such as melanoma, head and neck, liver or kidney cancer. Here the sequenced sample was CD4+ or CD8+ T cells sorted from blood, taken in a trial of the OX40 agonist ivuxolimab. The genes are TRBV7-9 and TRBJ2-7; no definite D call. This CDR3 is CASSSSPYEQYF. DNA of the CDR3: TGTGCCAGCAGTTCGTCGCCCTACGAGCAGTACTTC.